This paragraph covers one T cell receptor (beta chain) sequence. The authors' processing: Reference gene primers were amplified, and this amplification served to estimate nucleated cell counts. Profiling relied on immunoSEQ multiplex PCR, and the TCRdb table lists in-frame clones only, not all of them. The V and J calls and clone size were taken over from that table, and D and trimming were inferred from the DNA. Here the sample spans tens of thousands of clones, roughly 87% being singletons. The sample belongs to a study of blood T cell repertoires in COVID-19. For the study at large: The cDNA or gDNA used as material had been derived from T cells, B-cell-depleted T cells, or PBMCs.

Germline CDR1 SQVTM, CDR2 ANQGSEA. The CDR3 contains 15 residues. Germline trimming cut 5 bases from V and 8 bases from J; bases unmatched to any gene: 14. Sequences were obtained from peripheral blood. V usage is TRBV29-1 and J usage is TRBJ1-2, with 10 bases matching TRBD1. This sequence was found in a woman between 50 and 59 years old with acute or convalescent COVID-19. The CDR3 nucleotides read TGCAGCGTTTCCGGGACAGGGGTCGCTATCGGCGGCTACACCTTC. Translating gives CSVSGTGVAIGGYTF.